Sequencing of this T cell receptor beta chain was carried out in a study of regulatory T cells in long-lasting Graves disease. Time point here: newly diagnosed GD, antithyroid drugs for less than 3 months. After RNA was extracted from PBMCs, the TCR library was made from it. Trimming at V came to 6 bases and at J to 0 bases, leaving 4 bases not matched to a gene. Germline V CDR1 and CDR2: SGHVS, FQNEAQ. The CDR3 consists of 15 residues. Building the TCR beta libraries relied on iRepertoire HTBI primers, and CDR3 regions underwent Arm-PCR. MiXCR, run by TCRdb on the multiplex PCR reads, gives a single entry per CDR3 protein. This table has about 470,000 distinct CDR3 sequences, about 16% appearing once. These same data were also listed under a study on T cells in Graves' hyperthyroidism and ophthalmopathy.

The input for sequencing was peripheral blood mononuclear cells (PBMCs), taken at new diagnosis, from a patient treated with antithyroid drugs. The sequence was collected from a man in his forties with Graves disease. The V and J genes are TRBV7-8 and TRBJ1-5; TRBD1 agrees at 8 bases. The CDR3 sequence: CASRTDRDSNQPQHF. The CDR3 region has the DNA TGTGCCAGCAGAACGGACAGGGATAGCAATCAGCCCCAGCATTTT.